A selection of T cell receptor beta chains follows, all from one sample in a study of T cells after posttransplantation cyclophosphamide. The repertoire was sequenced with immunoSEQ multiplex PCR; TCRdb's copy has only in-frame clones and lacks some. Among tens of thousands of clones listed, around 78% were seen once. The source was CD4+ T cells sorted from blood, collected 1903 days after a stem cell transplant with posttransplant cyclophosphamide. These receptors were obtained from a female patient aged 35-55 years who received an allogeneic stem cell transplant from a related donor, was CMV-positive, and had no GVHD. Some T cells may trace back to the graft donor. Each CDR3 is given without its conserved first and last residue. A D gene is named only where the DNA matches it firmly.

V: TRBV19
J: TRBJ1-2
D: NA
CDR3: ASTNGQYPNYGYT

V: TRBV5-6
J: TRBJ1-6
D: NA
CDR3: ASSSRQVINSPLH

V: TRBV19
J: TRBJ1-2
D: NA
CDR3: ASSTSGTPLRGYT

V: TRBV27
J: TRBJ2-3
D: NA
CDR3: ASSFLGVGGTDTQY

V: TRBV7-9
J: TRBJ2-3
D: NA
CDR3: ASTRGTDTQY

V: TRBV5-8
J: TRBJ2-2
D: NA
CDR3: ASSLYGTTNTGELF

V: TRBV5-4
J: TRBJ1-1
D: TRBD1
CDR3: ASSPDRVRVNTEAF

V: TRBV5-5
J: TRBJ1-4
D: TRBD1
CDR3: ASTRTGVPYEKLF

V: TRBV7-3
J: TRBJ2-1
D: NA
CDR3: ASSPHSGQGRGNEQF

V: TRBV29-1
J: TRBJ2-2
D: NA
CDR3: SASRGVNTGELF

V: TRBV19
J: TRBJ1-1
D: NA
CDR3: ASRSTRRTEISNTEAF

V: TRBV6-5
J: TRBJ1-3
D: NA
CDR3: ASSYIRNSGNTIY

V: TRBV19
J: TRBJ1-4
D: TRBD1
CDR3: ASRTSGQGVEKLF

V: TRBV5-1
J: TRBJ1-2
D: TRBD1
CDR3: ASSLEGQDLRGYT

V: TRBV2
J: TRBJ1-1
D: NA
CDR3: ASRRERDTEAF

V: TRBV5-1
J: TRBJ1-4
D: TRBD1
CDR3: ASRAGGATNEKLF

V: TRBV7-9
J: TRBJ1-4
D: NA
CDR3: ASSFITGIDEKLF

V: TRBV13
J: TRBJ2-7
D: NA
CDR3: ASSLDNTYEQY

V: TRBV28
J: TRBJ1-1
D: TRBD1
CDR3: ASSQGQPNTEAF

V: TRBV27
J: TRBJ1-2
D: TRBD1
CDR3: ASSYQTGALFEGYT

V: TRBV21-1
J: TRBJ1-1
D: NA
CDR3: ASRARGRGNTEAF

V: TRBV6-1
J: TRBJ2-7
D: NA
CDR3: ASRARGATPYEQY

V: TRBV9
J: TRBJ1-2
D: NA
CDR3: ASLLRELVNYGYT

V: TRBV7-2
J: TRBJ1-1
D: NA
CDR3: ASSLVQGTEAF

V: TRBV28
J: TRBJ1-5
D: NA
CDR3: ASSGAGSNQPQH